The rows below give T cell receptor beta chains drawn from one sample of a study of control samples from healthy donors and cancer patients. TCRdb's copy holds only in-frame clones and misses some; the assay was immunoSEQ multiplex PCR. The top ten clones hold roughly 10% of a sample with around 15,000 clones, about nine tenths of them seen once. Sequencing was performed on PBMCs. The receptors stem from a woman aged 70 to 79 with colorectal cancer. The CDR3 runs from the conserved cysteine through the conserved F or W. A D gene is named only where the DNA matches it firmly. Only part of the rows carry a size: once, few, many, or a class if the clone is expanded.

TRBJ1-1	.	TRBV6-2/TRBV6-3	.	CASSYSGFEAFF	TGTGCCAGCAGTTACTCGGGCTTTGAAGCTTTCTTT
TRBJ1-1	TRBD1	TRBV10-3	.	CASLGGPNTEAFF	TGTGCCTCCTTAGGGGGCCCGAACACTGAAGCTTTCTTT
TRBJ2-5	.	TRBV7-8	.	CASSLFVQETQYF	TGTGCCAGCAGCTTATTTGTTCAAGAGACCCAGTACTTC
TRBJ1-4	.	TRBV6-1	.	CASSELSTTNEKLFF	TGTGCCAGCAGTGAATTGAGTACAACTAATGAAAAACTGTTTTTT
TRBJ1-6	.	TRBV6-2/TRBV6-3	.	CASSYHEKNSPLHF	TGTGCCAGCAGTTACCATGAGAAAAATTCACCCCTCCACTTT
TRBJ2-7	.	TRBV20-1	.	CSALVYDEQYF	TGCAGTGCCCTGGTCTACGACGAGCAGTACTTC
TRBJ2-5	.	TRBV28	.	CASSFVEKGAQYF	TGTGCCAGCAGTTTTGTCGAGAAGGGGGCCCAGTACTTC
TRBJ2-6	.	TRBV7-3	.	CASSRGTAALGANVLTF	TGTGCCAGCAGCCGCGGGACAGCCGCTCTCGGGGCCAACGTCCTGACTTTC
TRBJ2-2	TRBD1	TRBV9	.	CASSVGVTGGSGELFF	TGTGCCAGCAGCGTAGGGGTGACAGGGGGCTCCGGGGAGCTGTTTTTT
TRBJ1-2	.	TRBV14	.	CASSQAGNYGYTF	TGTGCCAGCAGCCAAGCAGGGAACTATGGCTACACCTTC
TRBJ2-3	.	TRBV5-1	.	CASRLTDTQYF	TGCGCCAGCAGGTTGACAGATACGCAGTATTTT
TRBJ2-1	.	TRBV6-5	.	CATLDRMTFNEQFF	TGTGCCACCCTAGACAGGATGACCTTCAATGAGCAGTTCTTC
TRBJ2-1	.	TRBV5-1	few	CASSHTPQGISEQFF	TGCGCCAGCAGCCACACACCACAGGGAATTAGTGAGCAGTTCTTC
TRBJ1-3	.	TRBV10-3	.	CAIGAGGGNTIYF	TGTGCCATCGGGGCAGGAGGTGGAAACACCATATATTTT
TRBJ2-5	TRBD1	TRBV15	.	CATSRLPDRGRQETQYF	TGTGCCACCAGCAGGCTTCCGGACAGGGGGCGGCAAGAGACCCAGTACTTC